This TCR beta chain was identified during a study of T-cell memory formation after mild COVID-19. The sample holds many counts of this clonotype. This CDR3 spans 13 amino acids. Germline V gives CDR1 SGDLS, CDR2 YYNGEE. Trimming took off 4 bases at V and 6 bases at J, with 11 bases between the two ends. Via MiXCR, TCRdb re-called the 5' RACE reads, giving one row per CDR3 protein. The sample contains hundreds of thousands of distinct CDR3 sequences, approximately 19% of which appear only once. Sequencing was done on a sample of PBMCs or a T cell subset sorted from them (not recorded which). This clonotype was sampled from a man aged 18-30 years who had mild COVID-19 (a few samples of this study predate the infection). Cell type and time point are not known. The V and J genes are TRBV9 and TRBJ2-1; no definite D call. This chain's CDR3 is CASSPSTSNEQFF. DNA for the CDR3: TGTGCCAGCAGCCCGTCAACTTCCAATGAGCAGTTCTTC.